One and the same sample provided the 13 T cell receptor beta chains below, sequenced in a study of blood T cells in healthy people across ages. The authors ran a second PCR of 7 to 11 cycles using a sample-barcoded 5' primer and a J-beta primer mix. Each CDR3 protein is one row after TCRdb ran MiXCR on the 5' RACE reads. Among hundreds of thousands of distinct CDR3 sequences listed, roughly 41% were seen once. Sequencing was performed on blood. Every receptor here comes from a woman in her sixties or seventies in good health.

This clonotype was detected once. This may arise from a read error, as a much more abundant clone is one base away. The CDR3 is CASSFDLGGETQFF. The CDR3 nucleotides read TGTGCCAGCAGCTTCGATCTTGGGGGAGAGACCCAGTTCTTC. The chain is built from TRBV7-2 and TRBJ2-1; the D call may be TRBD1 or TRBD2 (5 bases each). The CDR3 spans 14 residues. Germline V gives CDR1 SGHTA, CDR2 FQGNSA. Trimming stripped 3 bases from V and 13 bases from J, with 19 bases between.

The V call is TRBV5-1, the J call TRBJ2-1; 8 nucleotides agree with TRBD2. The germline V gene has CDR1 SGHRS and CDR2 YFSETQ. The CDR3 contains 16 residues. Trimming took 3 bases from V and 8 from J; bases not matched to a gene: 13. Here the CDR3 reads CASSYEPGLGVDEQFF. The CDR3 DNA reads as TGCGCCAGCAGCTATGAACCGGGACTAGGAGTCGATGAGCAGTTCTTC.

This clonotype was detected a few times. The genes are TRBV20-1 and TRBJ2-7, with 14 nucleotides matching TRBD2. V was clipped by 6 bases and J by 7 bases; unmatched bases: 11. Germline assignment: CDR1 DFQATT and CDR2 SNEGSKA (reference sequence). CDR3 length: 15 amino acids. The CDR3 spells CSAARLAGGPNEQYF. In DNA form, the CDR3 reads TGCAGTGCGGCAAGACTAGCGGGAGGGCCTAATGAGCAGTACTTC.

The chain links TRBV5-1 to TRBJ2-1, with TRBD2 identical over 8 bases. This CDR3 comprises 16 residues. The junction had 8 bases not matched to a gene; V was cut back by 0 bases and J by 6 bases. Germline V CDR1 and CDR2: SGHRS, YFSETQ. The CDR3 loop reads CASSLERGGPGNEQFF. DNA of the CDR3: TGCGCCAGCAGCTTGGAGCGCGGGGGGCCCGGCAATGAGCAGTTCTTC.

A remark on this clonotype: A junction end diverges from the germline sequence, so it may reflect a read error. The genes are TRBV25-1 and TRBJ1-1; maybe TRBD1 (6 bases). This CDR3 region has 12 residues. Germline CDR1 reads MGHDK; CDR2 reads SYGVNS. The CDR3 protein is CASREGGTEPFF. The CDR3 nucleotides read TGTGCCAGCAGGGAGGGGGGCACTGAACCTTTCTTT.

The chain carries TRBV20-1 and TRBJ2-4; 11 bases align to TRBD2. Germline trimming cut 6 bases from V and 3 bases from J; bases unmatched to any gene: 4. This CDR3 is built from 14 residues. Per germline, CDR1 DFQATT and CDR2 SNEGSKA (reference sequence). The CDR3 DNA reads TGCAGTGCCCGGACTAGCGGGCGCAAAAACATTCAGTACTTC. Amino acid sequence: CSARTSGRKNIQYF.

This clonotype was seen a few times. The chain has TRBV3-1 and TRBJ2-3; D remains ambiguous. CDR3 size: 12 residues. Trimming left V 1 base short and J 7 bases short, with 6 bases between. Germline V gene lookup returns CDR1 LGHDT and CDR2 YNNKEL (reference sequence). The CDR3 DNA follows: TGTGCCAGCAGCCAAGCTGGTAATACGCAGTATTTT. Translated, it gives CASSQAGNTQYF.

The chain joins TRBV7-3 to TRBJ2-3; 9 bases map to TRBD1. V shed 3 bases and J 0 bases; nucleotides not matched to a gene: 4. The CDR3 contains 16 residues. Germline-derived CDR1 and CDR2 are SGHTA and FQGTGA. DNA of the CDR3: TGTGCCAGCAGCTTCACCGGGACAGGGAGCACAGATACGCAGTATTTT. This gives the protein CASSFTGTGSTDTQYF.

V gene TRBV3-1 combines with J gene TRBJ2-2; D is undetermined. Germline assignment: CDR1 LGHDT and CDR2 YNNKEL (reference sequence). This CDR3 has 14 residues. Trimming stripped 1 base from V and 5 bases from J, with 8 bases between. The CDR3 is CASSQVTVTGELFF. Written as DNA, the CDR3 is TGTGCCAGCAGCCAAGTTACTGTGACCGGGGAGCTGTTTTTT.

The sample holds a few counts of this clonotype. CDR3 sequence (DNA): TGCGCCAGCAGACCCGGGACTGCGAAAACTAATGAAAAACTGTTTTTT. This sequence encodes CASRPGTAKTNEKLFF. The V gene is TRBV5-1, the J gene TRBJ1-4; D is possibly TRBD1 (5 bases). The CDR3 has 16 amino acids. With 5 bases removed from V and 1 base from J, the gap between germline ends came to 15 bases. Germline lookup yields CDR1 SGHRS and CDR2 YFSETQ.

There are many counts of this clonotype. V usage is TRBV11-2 and J usage is TRBJ2-1; D possibly corresponds to TRBD2 (5 bases). Germline CDR1 and CDR2: SGHAT and FQNNGV. V was clipped by 0 bases and J by 7 bases, with 10 bases between them. The CDR3 spans 14 residues. The DNA of the CDR3 is TGTGCCAGCAGCTTAGATTATACGGGAAATGAGCAGTTCTTC. Protein product: CASSLDYTGNEQFF.

The table lists this clonotype with a few counts. The chain joins TRBV29-1 to TRBJ2-5; D is unresolved. The germline V gene has CDR1 SQVTM and CDR2 ANQGSEA. Trimming removed 4 bases from V and 11 bases from J, with 26 bases in between. This CDR3 contains 15 residues. The CDR3: CSVGSASLLGNEQYF. The CDR3 DNA reads as TGCAGCGTTGGATCGGCGAGCCTCTTGGGCAATGAGCAGTACTTC.

This clonotype has more than one count but fewer than ten. The chain is built from TRBV19 and TRBJ2-5; D is perhaps TRBD1 (6 bases). V was pared by 1 base and J by 1 base, with 13 bases between. This CDR3 region has 16 residues. The V gene's germline CDR1 is LNHDA and CDR2 SQIVND (reference sequence). CDR3 in DNA: TGTGCCAGTAGTATAGGTTCGCTAGGGGGCCAAGAGACCCAGTACTTC. Protein product: CASSIGSLGGQETQYF.